The following is a T cell receptor beta chain sequence with its context. Its cognate antigen is unknown. These data come from a study of OX40 agonist ivuxolimab in advanced cancers. Whole-study context: Every 2 weeks, patients received ivuxolimab intravenously, dosed at 0.01 to 10 mg/kg.

Prior autoimmune disease or systemic immunosuppression barred patients. Sequencing used immunoSEQ multiplex PCR; TCRdb keeps in-frame clones, though not all of them. The sample lists tens of thousands of clones, over 80% seen once, with approximately 2.5% in the top ten. Study-level findings and limits: It was also the case that some nonresponders had low normalized T-cell clonal expansion.

Per the germline V gene, CDR1 is SGHAT and CDR2 is FQNNGV. This CDR3 is 15 amino acids long. Trimming stripped 2 bases from V and 0 bases from J, with 8 bases between. Source: CD4+ or CD8+ T cells sorted from blood, taken in a trial of the OX40 agonist ivuxolimab. J is TRBJ1-3 and V is TRBV11-2; D not certain. This clonotype was obtained from an adult with an advanced solid tumor such as melanoma, head and neck, liver or kidney cancer. The CDR3 DNA reads as TGTGCCAGCAGCTTAAGAAGGCACTCTGGAAACACCATATATTTT. It yields the protein CASSLRRHSGNTIYF. Combining the CDR3 with reference TRBV11-2 and TRBJ1-3 gives the whole variable domain EAGVAQSPRYKIIEKRQSVAFWCNPISGHATLYWYQQILGQGPKLLIQFQNNGVVDDSQLPKDRFSAERLKGVDSTLKIQPAKLEDSAVYLCASSLRRHSGNTIYFGEGSWLTVV.